This TCR beta chain was sequenced during a study of cytomegalovirus exposure and HLA in healthy donors. V gave up 6 bases and J gave up 0 bases; unmatched junction bases: 6. Germline assignment: CDR1 SGHNT and CDR2 YYREEE (reference sequence). This CDR3 comprises 16 residues. This PCR relied on a set of 60 Vbeta primers and 13 Jbeta primers. Under the authors' procedure: Later, 80 million or so unique TCR beta chains were counted in an analysis, and around 11 million of them were shared. Only in-frame clones appear in the TCRdb table, and some are missing; sequencing was by immunoSEQ multiplex PCR. For V, J and clone size, that table is used; D and trimming come from the DNA. Seen here are about 140,000 clones, approximately 91% observed once, and the top ten hold around 0.54%.

The chain has TRBV5-4 and TRBJ2-6; 7 nucleotides line up with TRBD2. The source material was PBMCs. The receptor's source is a woman in her 40s in good health and CMV-seronegative. CDR3 loop: CASTPGGISGANVLTF. Written as DNA, the CDR3 is TGTGCCAGCACCCCCGGGGGGATCTCTGGGGCCAACGTCCTGACTTTC.